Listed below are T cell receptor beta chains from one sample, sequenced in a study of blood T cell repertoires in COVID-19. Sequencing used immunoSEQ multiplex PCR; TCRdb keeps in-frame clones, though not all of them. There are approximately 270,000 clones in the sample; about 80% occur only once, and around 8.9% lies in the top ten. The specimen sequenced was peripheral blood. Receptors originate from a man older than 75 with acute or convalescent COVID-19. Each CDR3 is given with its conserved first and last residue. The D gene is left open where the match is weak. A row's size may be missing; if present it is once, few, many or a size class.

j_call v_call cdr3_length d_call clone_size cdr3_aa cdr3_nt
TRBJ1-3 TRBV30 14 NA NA CACDRGQRGNTIYF TGTGCCTGTGATAGGGGACAACGTGGAAACACCATATATTTT
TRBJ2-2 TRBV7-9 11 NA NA CANQDTGELFF TGTGCCAACCAGGACACCGGGGAGCTGTTTTTT
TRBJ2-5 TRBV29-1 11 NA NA CSGLEQETQYF TGCAGCGGATTAGAGCAAGAGACCCAGTACTTC
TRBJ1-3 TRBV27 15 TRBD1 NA CASSLGTGTGNTIYF TGTGCCAGCAGCCTAGGGACAGGGACTGGAAACACCATATATTTT
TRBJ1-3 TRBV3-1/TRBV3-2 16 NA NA CASSQFRVLSGNTIYF TGTGCCAGCAGCCAATTCAGGGTCCTCTCTGGAAACACCATATATTTT
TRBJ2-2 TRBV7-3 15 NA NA CASSLYGRDTGELFF TGTGCCAGCAGCTTGTACGGGCGGGACACCGGGGAGCTGTTTTTT
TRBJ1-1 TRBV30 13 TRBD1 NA CAGTGVMNTEAFF TGTGCCGGGACAGGTGTTATGAACACTGAAGCTTTCTTT
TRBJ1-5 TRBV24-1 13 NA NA CATAEYSNQPQHF TGTGCCACCGCTGAGTATAGCAATCAGCCCCAGCATTTT
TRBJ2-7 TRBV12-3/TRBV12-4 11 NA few CASSRSWEQYF TGTGCCAGCAGTCGGTCCTGGGAGCAGTACTTC
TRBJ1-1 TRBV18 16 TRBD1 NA CASSQPGQGRLSEAFF TGTGCCAGCTCACAGCCGGGACAGGGCCGTCTGAGCGAAGCTTTCTTT
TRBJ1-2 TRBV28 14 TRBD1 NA CASSFGRGYYGYTF TGTGCCAGCAGTTTCGGCAGGGGGTATTATGGCTACACCTTC
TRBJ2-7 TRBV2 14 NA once CASSRGGYQGVQYF TGTGCCAGCAGCCGAGGAGGGTACCAGGGCGTGCAGTACTTC
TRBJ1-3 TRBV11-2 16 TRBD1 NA CASSSKRQGKGNTIYF TGTGCCAGCAGCAGTAAAAGACAGGGGAAGGGAAACACCATATATTTT
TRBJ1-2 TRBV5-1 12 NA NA CASSLEGAGYTF TGCGCCAGCAGCTTGGAAGGAGCTGGCTACACCTTC
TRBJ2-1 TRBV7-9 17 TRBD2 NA CASSHWTGAGDYNEQFF TGTGCCAGCAGCCACTGGACTGGAGCGGGAGACTACAATGAGCAGTTCTTC
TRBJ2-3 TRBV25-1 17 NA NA CASSEYRLVGDTDTQYF TGTGCCAGCAGTGAATATCGACTAGTGGGGGACACAGATACGCAGTATTTT
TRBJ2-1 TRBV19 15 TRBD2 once CASSTLAGGPYEQFF TGTGCCAGTAGTACGCTAGCGGGAGGGCCCTATGAGCAGTTCTTC
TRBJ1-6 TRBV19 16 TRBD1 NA CASKRDPGQGFSPLHF TGTGCCAGTAAAAGGGATCCGGGACAGGGATTTTCACCCCTCCACTTT
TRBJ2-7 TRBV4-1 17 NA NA CASSQEFGGILPYEQYF TGCGCCAGCAGCCAAGAATTTGGGGGGATTTTACCCTACGAGCAGTACTTC
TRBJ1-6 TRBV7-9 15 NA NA CASSLGQTYNSPLHF TGTGCCAGCAGCTTAGGGCAAACCTATAATTCACCCCTCCACTTT
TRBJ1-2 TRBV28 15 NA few CASSLVARQDYGYTF TGTGCCAGCAGTTTGGTCGCCCGACAGGACTATGGCTACACCTTC
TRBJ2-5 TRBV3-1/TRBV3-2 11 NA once CVSSLRETQYF TGTGTCAGCAGCCTGAGGGAGACCCAGTACTTC
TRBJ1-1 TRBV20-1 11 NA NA CSAAWNTEAFF TGCAGTGCCGCGTGGAACACTGAAGCTTTCTTT
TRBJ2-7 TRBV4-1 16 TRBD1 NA CASSQATGRGSYEQYF TGCGCCAGCAGCCAAGCGACAGGGAGAGGATCCTACGAGCAGTACTTC
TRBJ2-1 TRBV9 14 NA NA CASSVPGLHNEQFF TGTGCCAGCAGCGTGCCGGGACTTCACAATGAGCAGTTCTTC
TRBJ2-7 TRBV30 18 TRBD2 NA CAWSARTSGRALPYEQYF TGTGCCTGGAGCGCTAGGACTAGCGGGAGGGCTCTTCCCTACGAGCAGTACTTC
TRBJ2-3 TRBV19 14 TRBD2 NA CASSPLAATDTQYF TGTGCCAGTAGTCCCCTAGCGGCCACAGATACGCAGTATTTT
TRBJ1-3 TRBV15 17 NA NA CATSRDEGGFSGNTIYF TGTGCCACCAGCAGAGATGAAGGCGGGTTCTCTGGAAACACCATATATTTT
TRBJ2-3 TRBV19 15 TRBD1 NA CASRGQTTSTDTQYF TGTGCCAGTCGGGGACAGACGACTAGCACAGATACGCAGTATTTT
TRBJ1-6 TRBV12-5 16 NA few CASGLRSGVAPSPLHF TGTGCTAGTGGTTTGCGGTCAGGGGTCGCTCCTTCACCCCTCCACTTT
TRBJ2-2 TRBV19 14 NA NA CASSANQNTGELFF TGTGCCAGTAGCGCGAATCAGAACACCGGGGAGCTGTTTTTT